Presented here are 28 T cell receptor beta chains from one specimen sequenced in a study of CD8 T cells in Susac syndrome. The RNA input was roughly 0.45 to 1 ug, and it was reverse transcribed with random hexamers. TCRdb called the immunoSEQ multiplex PCR reads again in MiXCR, with one record for every CDR3 protein. The sample includes about 100,000 distinct CDR3 sequences, 95% of them seen just once. The specimen sequenced was CD8+ T cells from PBMCs. The receptors shown here come from a human donor with Susac syndrome.

The chain links TRBV27 to TRBJ1-1; a weak D match, TRBD1 (5 bases). Looked up from germline, CDR1 is MNHEY and CDR2 is SMNVEV (reference sequence). This CDR3 has 13 residues. The V end lost 6 bases, the J end lost 4 bases, and 12 bases lay between the germline ends. DNA for the CDR3: TGTGCCAGCAGCCAACTAACAGGCACTGAAGCTTTCTTT. It encodes CASSQLTGTEAFF.

Regarding this clonotype: Mismatch with germline at one junction end may stem from a read error. The chain joins TRBV29-1 to TRBJ2-3; D ambiguous. Looked up from germline, CDR1 is SQVTM and CDR2 is ANQGSEA. This CDR3 is built from 8 residues. CDR3 in amino acids: CSVPGSDF. In nucleotides, the CDR3 is TGCAGCGTACCGGGCTCCGATTTT.

The rearrangement uses TRBV28 and TRBJ2-7; D is undetermined. Trimming left V 3 bases short and J 5 bases short, with 8 bases between. This CDR3 spans 12 amino acids. Per germline, CDR1 MDHEN and CDR2 SYDVKM. CDR3 loop: CASSFVQNEQYF. CDR3 nucleotide sequence: TGTGCCAGCAGTTTCGTGCAAAACGAGCAGTACTTC.

The chain combines TRBV25-1 with TRBJ2-1; D not resolved. CDR3 length: 11 amino acids. Germline CDR1 is MGHDK and CDR2 is SYGVNS. The CDR3 sequence: CGTNAGNEQFF. The DNA of the CDR3 is TGTGGAACAAATGCCGGCAATGAGCAGTTCTTC. Using reference TRBV25-1 and TRBJ2-1 for the parts outside the CDR3, the full variable domain is EADIYQTPRYLVIGTGKKITLECSQTMGHDKMYWYQQDPGMELHLIHYSYGVNSTEKGDLSSESTVSRIRTEHFPLTLESARPSHTSQYLCGTNAGNEQFFGPGTRLTVL.

The gene calls are TRBV3-1 and TRBJ1-4; D is uncertain. Trimming took off 5 bases at V and 0 bases at J, with 7 bases between the two ends. Germline loops: CDR1 LGHDT, CDR2 YNNKEL (reference sequence). The CDR3 is 14 amino acids. Here the CDR3 reads CASSAGSTNEKLFF. The CDR3 DNA is TGTGCCAGCAGCGCCGGATCAACTAATGAAAAACTGTTTTTT.

This chain links TRBV2 with TRBJ2-3; D may be TRBD2 (5 bases). Germline CDR1 is SNHLY and CDR2 is FYNNEI. The V end lost 4 bases, the J end lost 10 bases, and 12 bases lay between the germline ends. The length of the CDR3 is 12 residues. Here the CDR3 reads CASSAALGPQYF. CDR3 sequence (DNA): TGTGCCAGCAGTGCCGCACTAGGGCCGCAGTATTTT.

The J gene is TRBJ2-1, the V gene TRBV18, with TRBD2 matching over 8 bases. Trimming removed 3 bases from V and 7 bases from J; junction bases left unmatched: 5. From germline, CDR1 is KGHSH and CDR2 LQKENI. This CDR3 contains 14 residues. The CDR3 nucleotides are TGTGCCAGCTCACCCAGCGGGAGCCTGAATGAGCAGTTCTTC. Protein sequence: CASSPSGSLNEQFF.

This chain links TRBV29-1 with TRBJ2-7; possibly TRBD1 for D (5 bases). CDR1 is SQVTM and CDR2 is ANQGSEA in the germline V gene. This CDR3 region has 13 residues. Trimming cost V 8 bases and J 7 bases, with 21 bases left between them. CDR3 nucleotides: TGCAGCCCTGCAGGGCTTCACCCTAGGGAGCAGTACTTC. Protein sequence: CSPAGLHPREQYF.

CDR3 protein: CSAGTSGLNTGELFF. The CDR3 coding sequence is TGCAGTGCCGGGACTAGCGGGCTAAACACCGGGGAGCTGTTTTTT. V is TRBV20-1 and J is TRBJ2-2; 12 bases line up with TRBD2. Germline assignment: CDR1 DFQATT and CDR2 SNEGSKA (reference sequence). CDR3 length equals 15 residues. The V and J ends lost 6 bases and 2 bases, in that order; junction bases with no gene match: 4.

The chain carries TRBV5-4 and TRBJ2-5; TRBD1 might be the D (6 bases). The CDR3 runs to 13 residues. The germline V gene encodes CDR1 SGHNT and CDR2 YYREEE (reference sequence). Trimming stripped 3 bases from V and 2 bases from J, with 8 bases between. This chain's CDR3 is CASSSGQQETQYF. The CDR3 DNA is TGTGCCAGCAGCTCTGGACAGCAAGAGACCCAGTACTTC.

This clonotype has a single count. CDR3 region: CASSVSNTDTQYF. CDR3 nucleotide sequence: TGTGCCAGCAGCGTCAGCAACACAGATACGCAGTATTTT. This chain joins TRBV9 and TRBJ2-3; D ambiguous. This CDR3 has 13 residues. Deletions cut 2 bases from V and 2 bases from J, with 6 bases between. Looked up from germline, CDR1 is SGDLS and CDR2 is YYNGEE.

This clonotype was counted a single time. V and J are TRBV15 and TRBJ1-1; D is undetermined. The length of the CDR3 is 17 residues. The germline V and J ends were trimmed by 0 bases and 0 bases, with 14 bases remaining between them. Germline lookup yields CDR1 LNHNV and CDR2 YYDKDF (reference sequence). The DNA for the CDR3 is TGTGCCACCAGCAGAGACCCCAAGGGAGTGATGAACACTGAAGCTTTCTTT. Translating it yields CATSRDPKGVMNTEAFF. Drawing the rest from reference TRBV15 and TRBJ1-1, the complete variable domain is DAMVIQNPRYQVTQFGKPVTLSCSQTLNHNVMYWYQQKSSQAPKLLFHYYDKDFNNEADTPDNFQSRRPNTSFCFLDIRSPGLGDTAMYLCATSRDPKGVMNTEAFFGQGTRLTVV.

The CDR3 DNA follows: TGCAGCGTTCGCTTAGGGGGGATGAGGGAGCAGTACTTC. This sequence encodes CSVRLGGMREQYF. The chain is built from TRBV29-1 and TRBJ2-7; either TRBD1 or TRBD2 may supply D (6 bases each). V was shortened by 5 bases and J by 7 bases, with 18 bases between the two germline ends. Germline CDR1 reads SQVTM; CDR2 reads ANQGSEA. This CDR3 contains 13 residues.

The genes are TRBV14 and TRBJ2-5; the D gene is possibly TRBD1 (6 bases). Germline values: CDR1 SGHDN, CDR2 FVKESK. Between the trimmed V and J ends, which lost 0 bases and 4 bases, there was a span of 18 bases. This CDR3 region has 17 residues. CDR3 protein: CASSQERRLGQLETQYF. CDR3 nucleotide sequence: TGTGCCAGCAGCCAAGAGCGACGACTTGGACAGCTAGAGACCCAGTACTTC. The complete variable domain, with remaining parts taken from reference TRBV14 and TRBJ2-5, reads EAGVTQFPSHSVIEKGQTVTLRCDPISGHDNLYWYRRVMGKEIKFLLHFVKESKQDESGMPNNRFLAERTGGTYSTLKVQPAELEDSGVYFCASSQERRLGQLETQYFGPGTRLLVL.

The chain couples TRBV19 to TRBJ1-5; D may be TRBD1 (5 bases). Germline V lookup: CDR1 LNHDA, CDR2 SQIVND (reference sequence). The CDR3 is 13 amino acids. The V end was cut by 3 bases, the J end by 7 bases, with 10 bases between. The CDR3 nucleotides are TGTGCCAGTAGTATCGATTGGGACCAGCCCCAGCATTTT. Protein sequence: CASSIDWDQPQHF.

The chain couples TRBV5-1 to TRBJ1-1; D is unclear. V was cut by 0 bases and J by 5 bases, with 8 bases left in between. The CDR3 runs 13 residues. Germline V gives CDR1 SGHRS, CDR2 YFSETQ. Written as DNA, the CDR3 is TGCGCCAGCAGCTTGGTGGCCGGGACTGAAGCTTTCTTT. Protein product: CASSLVAGTEAFF.

The chain joins TRBV19 to TRBJ1-4; 9 bases fit TRBD1. This CDR3 has 16 residues. Per germline, CDR1 LNHDA and CDR2 SQIVND (reference sequence). J gave up 7 bases and V 3 bases, and 9 bases lay outside the gene matches. CDR3 sequence reads: CASSIEQGAVSEKLFF. The CDR3 DNA reads as TGTGCCAGTAGTATCGAACAGGGGGCCGTCAGTGAAAAACTGTTTTTT. The full variable domain, rest sourced from reference TRBV19 and TRBJ1-4, is DGGITQSPKYLFRKEGQNVTLSCEQNLNHDAMYWYRQDPGQGLRLIYYSQIVNDFQKGDIAEGYSVSREKKESFPLTVTSAQKNPTAFYLCASSIEQGAVSEKLFFGSGTQLSVL.

This chain links TRBV29-1 with TRBJ2-7, with TRBD2 identical over 7 bases. Germline trimming cut 6 bases from V and 5 bases from J; bases unmatched to any gene: 7. CDR1 is SQVTM, CDR2 ANQGSEA, per germline. The CDR3 is made up of 12 amino acids. DNA for the CDR3: TGCAGCGTCAAAGGGGAGGGCCACGAGCAGTACTTC. The encoded protein is CSVKGEGHEQYF.

This clonotype was recorded once. The chain combines TRBV5-8 with TRBJ1-1, with D possibly matching TRBD1 (6 bases). The CDR3 has 12 residues. Germline loops: CDR1 SGHTS, CDR2 YDEGEE. V lost 2 bases and J 10 bases, leaving 12 bases between the germline ends. The chain's CDR3 is CASSFYRDGAFF. The DNA for the CDR3 is TGTGCCAGCAGCTTCTACAGGGACGGAGCTTTCTTT.

The rearrangement links TRBV15 to TRBJ2-1, with D unresolved. The CDR3 runs to 12 residues. V gave up 5 bases and J gave up 1 base, with 3 bases separating them. Per germline, CDR1 LNHNV and CDR2 YYDKDF (reference sequence). The CDR3 coding sequence is TGTGCCACCAGCGTTTCCTACAATGAGCAGTTCTTC. It codes for CATSVSYNEQFF.

The V gene is TRBV20-1, the J gene TRBJ2-3, with 10 positions matching TRBD2. Germline V lookup: CDR1 DFQATT, CDR2 SNEGSKA (reference sequence). The CDR3 length is 14 residues. Trimming cost V 6 bases and J 4 bases; bases outside gene matches: 7. The CDR3 protein is CSASSGGGSDTQYF. The CDR3 DNA reads as TGCAGTGCATCTAGCGGGGGTGGGTCAGATACGCAGTATTTT.

The count of this clonotype is one. The J gene is TRBJ2-2, the V gene TRBV5-1, with no clear D. Trimming took 6 bases from V and 6 from J, leaving 6 bases between them. CDR3 length equals 11 residues. Germline V lookup: CDR1 SGHRS, CDR2 YFSETQ. The CDR3 sequence is CASKGSGELFF. The CDR3 bases are TGCGCCAGCAAAGGTTCCGGGGAGCTGTTTTTT.

Here the CDR3 reads CASSSTTGVSTALTF. In nucleotides, the CDR3 is TGTGCCAGCAGTTCGACTACAGGGGTATCAACCGCTCTTACCTTC. V and J are TRBV6-5 and TRBJ1-2, with 7 bases fitting TRBD1. Germline CDR1 is MNHEY and CDR2 is SVGAGI. The CDR3 consists of 15 residues. Trimming cost V 4 bases and J 14 bases; bases outside gene matches: 19.

This clonotype has only one observation. V usage is TRBV5-4 and J usage is TRBJ2-7, with a possible D match to TRBD2 (6 bases). This CDR3 spans 12 amino acids. V was clipped by 2 bases and J by 6 bases, with 9 bases between them. Germline V gives CDR1 SGHNT, CDR2 YYREEE (reference sequence). The CDR3 DNA reads TGTGCCAGCAGCTTTAGCGGCCGCGAGCAGTACTTC. As protein: CASSFSGREQYF.

The chain employs TRBV27 and TRBJ2-1; D uncertain. The CDR3 contains 13 residues. Germline V gene data show CDR1 as MNHEY and CDR2 as SMNVEV (reference sequence). V was pared by 5 bases and J by 5 bases, with 10 bases between. The CDR3 coding sequence is TGTGCCAGCAGTACGACGGCGAACAATGAGCAGTTCTTC. Its translation is CASSTTANNEQFF.

The chain recombines TRBV3-1 with TRBJ1-1; D is perhaps TRBD1 (5 bases). Germline values: CDR1 LGHDT, CDR2 YNNKEL (reference sequence). CDR3 length equals 13 residues. Trimming pared 6 bases from V and 4 bases from J, leaving 12 bases between. CDR3 in DNA: TGTGCCAGCAGAGGCGGAGGGGTCACTGAAGCTTTCTTT. Residues: CASRGGGVTEAFF.

The chain recombines TRBV7-9 with TRBJ2-7; 7 positions agree with TRBD1. The germline V gene encodes CDR1 SEHNR and CDR2 FQNEAQ (reference sequence). Germline trimming cut 4 bases from V and 3 bases from J; bases unmatched to any gene: 9. This CDR3 has 15 residues. The CDR3 loop reads CASSSGLTGHYEQYF. The DNA of the CDR3 is TGTGCCAGCAGCTCCGGCCTGACAGGGCACTACGAGCAGTACTTC.

V and J are TRBV18 and TRBJ1-5; D is unclear. The germline V and J ends were trimmed by 3 bases and 6 bases, with 15 bases remaining between them. The CDR3 sequence is 15 residues long. Per the germline V gene, CDR1 is KGHSH and CDR2 is LQKENI. CDR3 region: CASSPQQGSPQPQHF. The CDR3 DNA is TGTGCCAGCTCACCCCAACAAGGGAGTCCTCAGCCCCAGCATTTT. The full variable domain, completed using reference TRBV18 and TRBJ1-5, is NAGVMQNPRHLVRRRGQEARLRCSPMKGHSHVYWYRQLPEEGLKFMVYLQKENIIDESGMPKERFSAEFPKEGPSILRIQQVVRGDSAAYFCASSPQQGSPQPQHFGDGTRLSIL.